Sequencing of this TCR beta chain was carried out in a study of blood T cell repertoires in COVID-19. Produced via immunoSEQ multiplex PCR; TCRdb's table is partial and in-frame only. Among 150,000 to 200,000 clones, around 83% were seen once, and the ten largest hold less than 6.5%. CDR3 length: 15 residues. Germline CDR1 WSHSY, CDR2 SAAADI. V lost 0 bases, J lost 6 bases, and 14 bases lay in between. V gene TRBV10-2 combines with J gene TRBJ1-1; D gene unclear. Sequenced input: peripheral blood. This clonotype was sampled from a woman between 45 and 65 years old with COVID-19, enrolled during active disease. The CDR3 bases are TGCGCCAGCAGTGAGTCCATAAGATCCGGAGCTGAAGCTTTCTTT. Its translation is CASSESIRSGAEAFF.